One sample yielded the 28 T cell receptor beta chains listed below, sequenced in a study of cytotoxic CD8 clonotypes in ibrutinib-treated CLL. Clones were read by immunoSEQ multiplex PCR, and TCRdb kept only the in-frame ones, dropping some. The sample holds hundreds of thousands of clones, about 80% seen once. The sample here was PBMCs, taken before ibrutinib treatment. Receptors originate from a human donor with chronic lymphocytic leukemia.

As concerns this clone: This CDR3 is also generated by other DNA sequences in the sample. The chain couples TRBV5-1 to TRBJ2-7; 10 bases match TRBD1. This CDR3 is built from 14 residues. Per the germline V gene, CDR1 is SGHRS and CDR2 is YFSETQ. Unmatched junction bases numbered 6, after V lost 4 bases and J lost 5 bases. The CDR3, as DNA: TGCGCCAGCAGCCCCCGACAGGGGGCTAACGAGCAGTACTTC. This codes for CASSPRQGANEQYF.

The gene calls are TRBV30 and TRBJ2-5; 7 nucleotides agree with TRBD1. V trimming: 3 bases; J trimming: 13 bases; junction bases outside the gene matches: 8. This CDR3 contains 11 residues. From germline, CDR1 is GTSNPN and CDR2 SVGIG (reference sequence). The CDR3 coding sequence is TGTGCCTGGAGAGACACCGGGACAGCGTACTTC. It is translated as CAWRDTGTAYF. Combining the CDR3 with reference TRBV30 and TRBJ2-5 gives the whole variable domain SQTIHQWPATLVQPVGSPLSLECTVEGTSNPNLYWYRQAAGRGLQLLFYSVGIGQISSEVPQNLSASRPQDRQFILSSKKLLLSDSGFYLCAWRDTGTAYFGPGTRLLVL.

This chain connects TRBV15 to TRBJ2-7; no clear D. The length of the CDR3 is 11 residues. Germline CDR1 reads LNHNV; CDR2 reads YYDKDF (reference sequence). The ends were cut back, 3 bases at V and 4 bases at J, with 4 bases in the middle. The chain's CDR3 is CATSSLYEQYF. The CDR3 nucleotides are TGTGCCACCAGCAGCCTATACGAGCAGTACTTC.

This chain links TRBV10-3 with TRBJ2-1; the D is unclear. The CDR3 contains 11 residues. V was shortened by 6 bases and J by 4 bases, with 4 bases between the two germline ends. Germline values: CDR1 ENHRY, CDR2 SYGVKD. Written as DNA, the CDR3 is TGTGCCATCAGCTCATACAATGAGCAGTTCTTC. Translated, it gives CAISSYNEQFF.

This clone was detected a few times. V is TRBV28 and J is TRBJ1-4; 9 bases align to TRBD1. V shed 2 bases and J 7 bases; nucleotides not matched to a gene: 2. Germline V gene sequence: CDR1 MDHEN, CDR2 SYDVKM. CDR3 length: 14 amino acids. In DNA form, the CDR3 reads TGTGCCAGCAGTTTACACAGGGGGCTTGAAAAACTGTTTTTT. Residues: CASSLHRGLEKLFF.

The gene calls are TRBV19 and TRBJ2-1; TRBD2 aligns across 12 bases. The J segment lost 0 bases and the V segment lost 4 bases, leaving 7 bases of the junction unmatched. Germline CDR1 LNHDA, CDR2 SQIVND (reference sequence). This CDR3 is 18 amino acids long. The CDR3 spells CASSTRLAGDRSYNEQFF. CDR3 nucleotides: TGTGCCAGTAGTACGAGACTAGCGGGAGACCGCTCCTACAATGAGCAGTTCTTC.

The chain links TRBV30 to TRBJ2-3; D is perhaps TRBD2 (6 bases). With 3 bases removed from V and 8 bases from J, the gap between germline ends came to 24 bases. The CDR3 spans 16 residues. Per germline, CDR1 GTSNPN and CDR2 SVGIG (reference sequence). The CDR3 sequence is CAWRSSDTLTWGTQYF. In DNA form, the CDR3 reads TGTGCCTGGAGATCTAGCGATACGCTCACATGGGGTACGCAGTATTTT. Filled out from reference TRBV30 and TRBJ2-3, the complete variable domain reads SQTIHQWPATLVQPVGSPLSLECTVEGTSNPNLYWYRQAAGRGLQLLFYSVGIGQISSEVPQNLSASRPQDRQFILSSKKLLLSDSGFYLCAWRSSDTLTWGTQYFGPGTRLTVL.

The V call is TRBV20-1, the J call TRBJ2-1; D is unresolved. The CDR3 extends over 11 amino acids. Between the trimmed V and J ends, which lost 0 bases and 9 bases, there was a span of 6 bases. Germline CDR1 and CDR2: DFQATT and SNEGSKA (reference sequence). The CDR3 DNA is TGCAGTGCTAGAGATCCCGTTGAGCAGTTCTTC. This translates into CSARDPVEQFF.

This sequence joins TRBV4-3 and TRBJ1-1; the D is unclear. Trimming shortened V by 0 bases and J by 3 bases, and 11 bases separated the two germline ends. CDR3 size: 15 residues. Germline-derived CDR1 and CDR2 are LGHNA and YSLEER. This CDR3 reads CASSQDSGSYTEAFF. The CDR3 nucleotides are TGCGCCAGCAGCCAAGATTCGGGGTCGTACACTGAAGCTTTCTTT.

The V gene is TRBV4-2, the J gene TRBJ2-1; D gene ambiguous. Trimming removed 0 bases from V and 6 bases from J, with 12 bases in between. The CDR3 runs 15 residues. Per germline, CDR1 LGHNA and CDR2 YNFKEQ. CDR3 protein: CASSQEAGLINEQFF. In DNA form, the CDR3 reads TGTGCCAGCAGCCAAGAGGCAGGCCTTATCAATGAGCAGTTCTTC.

The chain couples TRBV29-1 to TRBJ2-5; 9 bases agree with TRBD2. From germline, CDR1 is SQVTM and CDR2 ANQGSEA. CDR3 length equals 14 residues. Unmatched junction bases numbered 11, after V lost 5 bases and J lost 7 bases. CDR3 sequence (DNA): TGCAGCGTTTCCGTAGCGGGAGTGGCCGGGACCCAGTACTTC. This translates into CSVSVAGVAGTQYF. The full variable domain, its missing parts supplied by reference TRBV29-1 and TRBJ2-5, is SAVISQKPSRDICQRGTSLTIQCQVDSQVTMMFWYRQQPGQSLTLIATANQGSEATYESGFVIDKFPISRPNLTFSTLTVSNMSPEDSSIYLCSVSVAGVAGTQYFGPGTRLLVL.

The J gene is TRBJ2-1, the V gene TRBV19; D may be TRBD1 or TRBD2 (5 bases each). Germline CDR1 LNHDA, CDR2 SQIVND (reference sequence). V was pared by 7 bases and J by 6 bases, with 25 bases between. The CDR3 has 17 residues. The CDR3 loop is CASTSPGWGILGNEQFF. The DNA for the CDR3 is TGTGCCAGTACTTCCCCGGGGTGGGGCATCCTCGGCAATGAGCAGTTCTTC.

This clone appeared once. Other nucleotide sequences from this sample produce the same CDR3. The genes are TRBV5-1 and TRBJ2-6; weak D call: TRBD2 (5 bases). CDR3 length: 16 residues. Between the trimmed V and J ends, which lost 4 bases and 4 bases, there was a span of 15 bases. Germline V lookup: CDR1 SGHRS, CDR2 YFSETQ. DNA for the CDR3: TGCGCCAGCAGCAAAGAGGGTCAGCGGGGGGCCAACGTCCTGACTTTC. Its protein product is CASSKEGQRGANVLTF.

CDR3 in amino acids: CASSSGNEQFF. CDR3 nucleotide sequence: TGTGCCAGCAGCTCCGGGAATGAGCAGTTCTTC. This chain joins TRBV7-2 and TRBJ2-1; no clear D. V was cut by 4 bases and J by 7 bases, with 5 bases left in between. The length of the CDR3 is 11 residues. Germline assignment: CDR1 SGHTA and CDR2 FQGNSA.

The chain combines TRBV7-6 with TRBJ2-3, with 10 bases fitting TRBD2. Germline V gene data show CDR1 as SGHVS and CDR2 as FNYEAQ. The V and J ends lost 5 bases and 1 base, in that order; junction bases with no gene match: 15. The CDR3 is made up of 19 amino acids. CDR3 sequence: CASSPGPSGRAGGTDTQYF. The CDR3 coding sequence is TGTGCCAGCAGCCCGGGCCCCAGCGGGAGGGCCGGAGGCACAGATACGCAGTATTTT.

The table lists this clone with a count of one. This CDR3 is also generated by other DNA sequences in the sample. The CDR3 is CASSPDNYGYTF. Written as DNA, the CDR3 is TGTGCCAGCTCCCCAGATAACTATGGCTACACCTTC. The J gene is TRBJ1-2, the V gene TRBV18; D not resolved. The germline CDR1 and CDR2 sequences are KGHSH and LQKENI. CDR3 length equals 12 residues. Trimming shortened V by 6 bases and J by 1 base, and 6 bases separated the two germline ends. The whole variable domain, filled in from reference TRBV18 and TRBJ1-2, reads NAGVMQNPRHLVRRRGQEARLRCSPMKGHSHVYWYRQLPEEGLKFMVYLQKENIIDESGMPKERFSAEFPKEGPSILRIQQVVRGDSAAYFCASSPDNYGYTFGSGTRLTVV.

The CDR3 DNA follows: TGCAGCGCTCTGGGACTAGCGGGAGTAGAGACCCAGTACTTC. It translates to CSALGLAGVETQYF. The chain combines TRBV29-1 with TRBJ2-5; 14 nucleotides agree with TRBD2. With 7 bases clipped from V and 4 bases from J, the junction kept 5 bases outside the gene matches. The CDR3 totals 14 residues. CDR1 is SQVTM and CDR2 is ANQGSEA in the germline V gene.

CDR3 coding DNA: TGTGCCAGCAGTCCGGTTGGGGGGGCTACAGATACGCAGTATTTT. This sequence encodes CASSPVGGATDTQYF. The rearrangement joins TRBV2 to TRBJ2-3, with D maybe TRBD2 (7 bases). The V end was cut by 5 bases, the J end by 3 bases, with 15 bases between. This CDR3 is built from 15 residues. Germline V gene sequence: CDR1 SNHLY, CDR2 FYNNEI.

This chain joins TRBV5-1 and TRBJ1-4; TRBD1 might be the D (6 bases). The V gene lost 5 bases and the J gene lost 2 bases, with 19 bases spanning the gap. The germline gives CDR1 SGHRS, CDR2 YFSETQ. CDR3 length equals 17 residues. In nucleotides, the CDR3 is TGCGCCAGCAGGAGTACAGGGAACTCCGTGACTAATGAAAAACTGTTTTTT. As protein: CASRSTGNSVTNEKLFF. Full variable domain (rest looked up from reference TRBV5-1 and TRBJ1-4): KAGVTQTPRYLIKTRGQQVTLSCSPISGHRSVSWYQQTPGQGLQFLFEYFSETQRNKGNFPGRFSGRQFSNSRSEMNVSTLELGDSALYLCASRSTGNSVTNEKLFFGSGTQLSVL.

The V and J genes are TRBV27 and TRBJ2-1; 10 bases align to TRBD1. Germline assignment: CDR1 MNHEY and CDR2 SMNVEV (reference sequence). Trimming removed 5 bases from V and 7 bases from J; junction bases left unmatched: 11. CDR3 size: 16 residues. The CDR3 protein is CASSLTPGQGKNEQFF. CDR3 coding DNA: TGTGCCAGCAGTCTCACGCCGGGACAGGGGAAAAATGAGCAGTTCTTC.

V is TRBV6-5 and J is TRBJ1-1; D is unclear. V lost 5 bases, J lost 4 bases, and 11 bases lay in between. Germline V gene lookup returns CDR1 MNHEY and CDR2 SVGAGI. This CDR3 has 13 amino acids. CDR3 in amino acids: CASSTGIGTEAFF. CDR3 nucleotides: TGTGCCAGCAGTACTGGGATTGGCACTGAAGCTTTCTTT.

This clone turned up a few times. The genes are TRBV4-2 and TRBJ1-3; D may be TRBD1 (5 bases). The V end lost 1 base, the J end lost 2 bases, and 12 bases lay between the germline ends. This CDR3 contains 16 residues. Germline V gene sequence: CDR1 LGHNA, CDR2 YNFKEQ. CDR3 amino acids: CASSQGTGGAGNTIYF. Written as DNA, the CDR3 is TGTGCCAGCAGCCAAGGTACCGGGGGTGCTGGAAACACCATATATTTT.

This clone was counted a single time. The gene calls are TRBV11-1 and TRBJ2-2; no firm D call. Germline lookup yields CDR1 SGHAT and CDR2 FQDESV (reference sequence). With 4 bases removed from V and 1 base from J, the gap between germline ends came to 7 bases. The CDR3 is 14 residues long. CDR3 in DNA: TGTGCCAGCAGCTCAGACATGAACACCGGGGAGCTGTTTTTT. Its translation is CASSSDMNTGELFF.

J is TRBJ2-3 and V is TRBV5-1, with TRBD2 identical over 7 bases. V lost 0 bases, J lost 1 base, and 2 bases stayed unmatched. CDR1 and CDR2 (germline): SGHRS, YFSETQ. The CDR3 is 15 amino acids. The CDR3 DNA reads TGCGCCAGCAGCTTGGCGGCGGGGGGCACAGATACGCAGTATTTT. Amino acid sequence: CASSLAAGGTDTQYF.

This clone was observed a handful of times. The genes are TRBV7-6 and TRBJ2-2, with D perhaps given as TRBD1 or TRBD2 (5 bases each). CDR3 length equals 16 residues. CDR1 and CDR2 (germline): SGHVS, FNYEAQ. V lost 2 bases to trimming and J lost 5 bases, with 15 bases between them. The CDR3 region is CASSLFSGTYTGELFF. The CDR3, as DNA: TGTGCCAGCAGCTTATTCTCCGGGACGTATACCGGGGAGCTGTTTTTT.

V usage is TRBV6-5 and J usage is TRBJ2-3, with D tentatively TRBD2 (5 bases). Germline-derived CDR1 and CDR2 are MNHEY and SVGAGI. CDR3 length equals 14 residues. Between the trimmed V and J ends, which lost 4 bases and 2 bases, there was a span of 10 bases. CDR3 loop: CASSLGRTTDTQYF. CDR3 bases: TGTGCCAGCAGTTTGGGGAGAACCACAGATACGCAGTATTTT.

The chain has TRBV29-1 and TRBJ2-1; 7 nucleotides agree with TRBD1. CDR3 size: 13 residues. Germline CDR1 is SQVTM and CDR2 is ANQGSEA. Germline trimming cut 8 bases from V and 2 bases from J; bases unmatched to any gene: 6. The CDR3 DNA reads as TGCAGCACCCTGGGGACAGCCTACAATGAGCAGTTCTTC. Translation gives CSTLGTAYNEQFF.

V gene TRBV7-7 combines with J gene TRBJ2-3; 14 bases map to TRBD2. Unmatched junction bases numbered 3, after V lost 5 bases and J lost 5 bases. The length of the CDR3 is 15 residues. Germline lookup yields CDR1 SSHAT and CDR2 FNYEAQ (reference sequence). In DNA, the CDR3 is TGTGCCAGCAGCCCGGGACTAGCGGGAGTAGATACGCAGTATTTT. The encoded protein is CASSPGLAGVDTQYF.